What follows are 4 T cell receptor beta chains derived from one specimen sequenced in a study of T cells in Graves' hyperthyroidism and ophthalmopathy. Amplification targeted TCR beta CDR3 regions from RNA transcripts. A first-round RT-PCR of the TCR CDR3 used the HTBI primer set. TCRdb used MiXCR to reprocess the multiplex PCR reads, holding one entry per CDR3 protein. The sample yields under 300,000 distinct CDR3 sequences, 15% seen once. Sequencing used blood. These receptors all stem from a woman in her fifties or sixties with Graves' hyperthyroidism that later progressed to Graves' ophthalmopathy.

This clonotype showed up many times. For the CDR3, the DNA is TGTGCCAGCAGTTTAATCGCTGGGGCGAGGCCGCCTCATGAGCAGTTCTTC. Its protein is CASSLIAGARPPHEQFF. J is TRBJ2-1 and V is TRBV28; D possibly corresponds to TRBD1 (5 bases). CDR1 and CDR2 from the germline V gene are MDHEN and SYDVKM. CDR3 size: 17 residues. The ends were cut back, 2 bases at V and 8 bases at J, with 22 bases in the middle.

This clonotype occurred many times. V usage is TRBV7-3 and J usage is TRBJ2-5; D is unclear. This CDR3 has 13 residues. CDR1 and CDR2 (germline): SGHTA, FQGTGA. The V and J ends lost 2 bases and 6 bases respectively, with 10 bases between them. The CDR3: CASSLAPQQTQYF. The CDR3 DNA reads as TGTGCCAGCAGCTTAGCTCCCCAGCAGACCCAGTACTTC.

Only a few counts were recorded for this clonotype. The V and J genes are TRBV29-1 and TRBJ2-2, with D perhaps TRBD1 (5 bases). V shed 5 bases and J shed 3 bases, with 13 bases lying between them. From germline, CDR1 is SQVTM and CDR2 ANQGSEA. The CDR3 is 14 residues long. CDR3 region: CSVQIDSYTGELFF. CDR3 DNA sequence: TGCAGCGTTCAGATTGACAGTTACACCGGGGAGCTGTTTTTT.

This clonotype was seen many times. This chain uses TRBV6-1 with TRBJ2-6, with no clear D. Trimming left V 5 bases short and J 3 bases short, with 8 bases between. The CDR3 consists of 14 residues. Germline CDR1 is MNHNS and CDR2 is SASEGT. The CDR3 DNA sequence: TGTGCCAGCAGTTCTACGGATGGGGCCAACGTCCTGACTTTC. Translation: CASSSTDGANVLTF.